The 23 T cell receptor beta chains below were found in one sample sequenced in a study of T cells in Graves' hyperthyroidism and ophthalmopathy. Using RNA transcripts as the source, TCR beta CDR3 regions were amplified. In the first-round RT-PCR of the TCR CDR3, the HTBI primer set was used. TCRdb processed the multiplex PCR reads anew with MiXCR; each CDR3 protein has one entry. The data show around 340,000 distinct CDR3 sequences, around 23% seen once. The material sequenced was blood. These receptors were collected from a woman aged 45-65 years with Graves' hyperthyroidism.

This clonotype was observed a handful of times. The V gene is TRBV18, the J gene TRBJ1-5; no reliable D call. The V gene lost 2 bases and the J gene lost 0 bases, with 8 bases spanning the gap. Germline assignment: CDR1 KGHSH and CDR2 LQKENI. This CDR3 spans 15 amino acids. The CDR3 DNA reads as TGTGCCAGCTCACCAGGCAGCTATAGCAATCAGCCCCAGCATTTT. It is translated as CASSPGSYSNQPQHF.

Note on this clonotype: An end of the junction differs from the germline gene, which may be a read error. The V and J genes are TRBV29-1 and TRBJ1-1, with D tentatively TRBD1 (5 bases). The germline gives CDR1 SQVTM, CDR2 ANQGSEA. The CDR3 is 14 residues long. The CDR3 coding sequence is TGCAGCGTCGCCGGGGCTCCCAAGCCCACTGAAGCTCTCTTT. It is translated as CSVAGAPKPTEALF.

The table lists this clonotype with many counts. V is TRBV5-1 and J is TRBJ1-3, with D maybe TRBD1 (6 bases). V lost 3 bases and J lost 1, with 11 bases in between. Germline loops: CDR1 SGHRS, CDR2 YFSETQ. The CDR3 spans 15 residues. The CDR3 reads CASSYSQGSGNTIYF. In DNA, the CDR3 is TGCGCCAGCAGCTATTCACAGGGTTCTGGAAACACCATATATTTT.

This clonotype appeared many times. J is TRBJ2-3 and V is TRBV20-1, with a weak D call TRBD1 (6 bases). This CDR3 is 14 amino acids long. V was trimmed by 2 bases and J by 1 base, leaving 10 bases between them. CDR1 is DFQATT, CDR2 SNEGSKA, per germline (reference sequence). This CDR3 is CSARFRGGTDTQYF. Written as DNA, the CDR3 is TGCAGTGCTAGATTCAGGGGAGGCACAGATACGCAGTATTTT.

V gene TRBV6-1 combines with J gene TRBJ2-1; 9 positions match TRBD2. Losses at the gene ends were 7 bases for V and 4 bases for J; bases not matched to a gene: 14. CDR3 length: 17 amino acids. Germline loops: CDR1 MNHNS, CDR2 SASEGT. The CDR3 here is CASNPSALAGIYNEQFF. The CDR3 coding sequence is TGTGCCAGCAATCCCTCAGCCCTAGCGGGAATATACAATGAGCAGTTCTTC.

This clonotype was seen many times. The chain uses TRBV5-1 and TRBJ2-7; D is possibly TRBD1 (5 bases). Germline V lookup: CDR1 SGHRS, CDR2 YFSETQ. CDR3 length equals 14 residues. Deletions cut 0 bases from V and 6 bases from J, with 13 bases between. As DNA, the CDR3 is TGCGCCAGCAGCTTGGGCCAGGGATGGGGCGAGCAGTACTTC. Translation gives CASSLGQGWGEQYF.

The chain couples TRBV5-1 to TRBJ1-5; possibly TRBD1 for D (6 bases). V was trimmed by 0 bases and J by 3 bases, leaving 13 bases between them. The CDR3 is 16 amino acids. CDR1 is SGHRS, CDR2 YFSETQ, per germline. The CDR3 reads CASSLDGGGFNQPQHF. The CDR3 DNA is TGCGCCAGCAGCTTGGATGGGGGGGGCTTCAATCAGCCCCAGCATTTT. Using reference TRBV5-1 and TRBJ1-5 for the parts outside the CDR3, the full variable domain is KAGVTQTPRYLIKTRGQQVTLSCSPISGHRSVSWYQQTPGQGLQFLFEYFSETQRNKGNFPGRFSGRQFSNSRSEMNVSTLELGDSALYLCASSLDGGGFNQPQHFGDGTRLSIL.

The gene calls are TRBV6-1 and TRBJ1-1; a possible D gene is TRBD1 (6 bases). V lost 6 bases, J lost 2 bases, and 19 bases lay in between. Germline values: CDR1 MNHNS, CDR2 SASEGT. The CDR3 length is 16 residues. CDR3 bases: TGTGCCAGCAGCCAGGGGCCTCAGGGACTAAACACTGAAGCTTTCTTT. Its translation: CASSQGPQGLNTEAFF.

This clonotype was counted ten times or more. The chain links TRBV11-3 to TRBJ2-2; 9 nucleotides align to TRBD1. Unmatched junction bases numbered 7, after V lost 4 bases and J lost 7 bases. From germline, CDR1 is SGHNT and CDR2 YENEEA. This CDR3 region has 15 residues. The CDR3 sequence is CASSYRTGANGELFF. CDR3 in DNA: TGTGCCAGCAGCTACAGGACAGGGGCGAACGGGGAGCTGTTTTTT.

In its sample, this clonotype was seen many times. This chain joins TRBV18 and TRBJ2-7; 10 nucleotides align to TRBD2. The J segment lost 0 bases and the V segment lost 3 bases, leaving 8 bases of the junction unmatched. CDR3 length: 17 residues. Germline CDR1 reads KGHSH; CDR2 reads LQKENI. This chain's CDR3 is CASSPLAGAETSYEQYF. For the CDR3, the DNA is TGTGCCAGCTCACCCCTAGCGGGAGCGGAGACCTCCTACGAGCAGTACTTC.

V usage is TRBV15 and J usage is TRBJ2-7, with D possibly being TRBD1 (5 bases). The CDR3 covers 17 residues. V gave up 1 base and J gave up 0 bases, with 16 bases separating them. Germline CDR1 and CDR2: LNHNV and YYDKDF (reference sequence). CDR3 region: CATSRGGVPGFSYEQYF. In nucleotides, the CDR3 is TGTGCCACCAGCAGAGGTGGGGTCCCAGGGTTCTCCTACGAGCAGTACTTC. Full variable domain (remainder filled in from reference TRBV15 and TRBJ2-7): DAMVIQNPRYQVTQFGKPVTLSCSQTLNHNVMYWYQQKSSQAPKLLFHYYDKDFNNEADTPDNFQSRRPNTSFCFLDIRSPGLGDTAMYLCATSRGGVPGFSYEQYFGPGTRLTVT.

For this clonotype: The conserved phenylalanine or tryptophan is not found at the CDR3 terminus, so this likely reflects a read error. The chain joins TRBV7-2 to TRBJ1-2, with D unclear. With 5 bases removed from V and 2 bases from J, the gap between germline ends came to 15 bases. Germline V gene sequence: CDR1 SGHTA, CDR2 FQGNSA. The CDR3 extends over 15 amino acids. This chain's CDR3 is CASSPLLAMNYGYTL. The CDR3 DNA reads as TGTGCCAGCAGCCCCCTCCTCGCGATGAACTATGGCTACACCCTC.

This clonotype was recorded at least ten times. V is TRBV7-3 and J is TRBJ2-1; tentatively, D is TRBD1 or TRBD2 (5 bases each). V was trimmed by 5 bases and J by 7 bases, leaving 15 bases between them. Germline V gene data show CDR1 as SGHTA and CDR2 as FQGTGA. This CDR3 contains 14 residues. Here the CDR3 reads CASSKTRDGNEQFF. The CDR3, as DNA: TGTGCCAGCAGCAAAACCCGGGACGGAAATGAGCAGTTCTTC.

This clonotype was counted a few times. CDR3 region: CSARAGEDQPQHF. As DNA, the CDR3 is TGCAGTGCTAGGGCAGGGGAGGATCAGCCCCAGCATTTT. The genes are TRBV20-1 and TRBJ1-5, with TRBD1 as a possible D gene (6 bases). Germline V gives CDR1 DFQATT, CDR2 SNEGSKA (reference sequence). The CDR3 has 13 residues. V lost 3 bases, J lost 5 bases, and 11 bases lay in between.

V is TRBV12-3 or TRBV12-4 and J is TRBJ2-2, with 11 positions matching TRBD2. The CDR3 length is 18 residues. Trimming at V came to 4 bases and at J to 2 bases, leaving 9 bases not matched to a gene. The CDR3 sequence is CASSSASGRTSNTGELFF. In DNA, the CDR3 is TGTGCCAGCAGTTCCGCTAGCGGGAGGACTTCAAACACCGGGGAGCTGTTTTTT.

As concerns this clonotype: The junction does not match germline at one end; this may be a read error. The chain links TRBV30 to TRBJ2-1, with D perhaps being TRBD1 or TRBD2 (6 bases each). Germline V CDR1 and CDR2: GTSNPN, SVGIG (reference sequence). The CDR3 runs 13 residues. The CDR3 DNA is TGTGCCTGGAGTTGGGGGGCAGTCAATGAGCAGCTCTTC. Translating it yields CAWSWGAVNEQLF.

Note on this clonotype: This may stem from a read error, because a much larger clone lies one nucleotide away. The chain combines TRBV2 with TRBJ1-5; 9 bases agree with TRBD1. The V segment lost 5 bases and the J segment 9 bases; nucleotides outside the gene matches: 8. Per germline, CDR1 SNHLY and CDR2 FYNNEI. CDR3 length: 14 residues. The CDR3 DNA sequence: TGTGCCAGCAGTCCCGACAGGGGGAGTCTGCCCCAGCATTTT. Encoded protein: CASSPDRGSLPQHF.

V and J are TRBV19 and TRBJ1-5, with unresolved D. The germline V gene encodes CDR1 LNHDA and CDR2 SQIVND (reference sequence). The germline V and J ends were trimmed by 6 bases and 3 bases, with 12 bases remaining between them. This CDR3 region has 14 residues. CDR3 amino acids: CASRPGTINQPQHF. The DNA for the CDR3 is TGTGCCAGTAGACCAGGAACCATCAATCAGCCCCAGCATTTT.

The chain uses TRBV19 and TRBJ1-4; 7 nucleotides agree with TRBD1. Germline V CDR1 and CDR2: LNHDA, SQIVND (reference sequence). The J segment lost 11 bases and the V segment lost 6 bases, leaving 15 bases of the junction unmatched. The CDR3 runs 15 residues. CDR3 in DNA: TGTGCCAGTAGCATGAGCGGGACAGCCAGCGACAAACTGTTTTTT. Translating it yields CASSMSGTASDKLFF.

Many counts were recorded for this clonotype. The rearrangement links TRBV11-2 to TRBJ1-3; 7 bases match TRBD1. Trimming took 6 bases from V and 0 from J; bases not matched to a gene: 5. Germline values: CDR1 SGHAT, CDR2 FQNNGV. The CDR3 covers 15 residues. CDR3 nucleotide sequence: TGTGCCAGCAGATCGGGACAGTCCTCTGGAAACACCATATATTTT. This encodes CASRSGQSSGNTIYF.

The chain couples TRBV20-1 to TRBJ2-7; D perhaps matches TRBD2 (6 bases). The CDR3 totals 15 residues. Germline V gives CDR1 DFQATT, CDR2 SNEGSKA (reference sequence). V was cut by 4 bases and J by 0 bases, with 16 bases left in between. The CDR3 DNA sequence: TGCAGTGCTAATCCCGGGAGCGGGCCCTCCTACGAGCAGTACTTC. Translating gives CSANPGSGPSYEQYF.

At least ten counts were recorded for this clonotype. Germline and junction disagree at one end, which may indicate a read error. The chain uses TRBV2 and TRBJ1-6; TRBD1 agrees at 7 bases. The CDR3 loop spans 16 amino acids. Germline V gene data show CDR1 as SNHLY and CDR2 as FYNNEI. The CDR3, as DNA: TGTGCCAGCAGTGAAAGGACAGGCTCCTTTAATTCACCCCTCCACTTT. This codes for CASSERTGSFNSPLHF.

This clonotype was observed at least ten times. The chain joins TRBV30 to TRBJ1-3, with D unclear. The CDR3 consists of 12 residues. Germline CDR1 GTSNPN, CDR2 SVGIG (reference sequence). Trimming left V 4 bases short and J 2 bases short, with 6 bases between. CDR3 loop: CAWIGAGNTIYF. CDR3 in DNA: TGTGCCTGGATTGGGGCTGGAAACACCATATATTTT.